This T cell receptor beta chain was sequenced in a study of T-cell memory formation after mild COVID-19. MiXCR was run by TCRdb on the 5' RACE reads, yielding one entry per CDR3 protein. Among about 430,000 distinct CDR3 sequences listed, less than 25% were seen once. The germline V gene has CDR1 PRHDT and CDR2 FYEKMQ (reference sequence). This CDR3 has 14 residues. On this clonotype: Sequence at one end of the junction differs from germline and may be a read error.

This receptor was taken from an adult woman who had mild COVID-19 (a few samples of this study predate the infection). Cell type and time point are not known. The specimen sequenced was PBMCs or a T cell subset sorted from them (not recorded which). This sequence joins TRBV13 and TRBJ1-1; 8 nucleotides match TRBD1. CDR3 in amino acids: CASSVGQGNTEAFF. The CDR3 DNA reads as TGTGCCAGCAGCGTAGGACAGGGGAACACTGAAGCTTTCTTT. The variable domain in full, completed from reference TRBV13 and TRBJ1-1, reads AAGVIQSPRHLIKEKRETATLKCYPIPRHDTVYWYQQGPGQDPQFLISFYEKMQSDKGSIPDRFSAQQFSDYHSELNMSSLELGDSALYFCASSVGQGNTEAFFGQGTRLTVV.